The T cell receptor (beta chain) described here comes from a study of blood T cell repertoires in COVID-19. The overall study: Sites in the United States, Italy and Spain provided acute and convalescent COVID-19 samples. The analysed material was cDNA or gDNA that came from T cells, B-cell-depleted T cells, or PBMCs.

This clone was seen a handful of times. Authors' processing steps: Counts of nucleated cells, estimated from reference gene primer amplification, were obtained. Measured with immunoSEQ multiplex PCR; TCRdb has only the in-frame clones, and not every one. The V and J calls and clone size come from that table; D and trimming were worked out from the DNA. In the table there are 100,000 to 150,000 clones, approximately 91% of which are singletons. The V end was cut by 0 bases, the J end by 5 bases, with 17 bases between. Germline V gene sequence: CDR1 MNHEY, CDR2 SVGAGI. This CDR3 is built from 16 residues.

The specimen was peripheral blood. The receptor was isolated from a woman over 75 with acute or convalescent COVID-19. V and J are TRBV6-5 and TRBJ2-7, with unresolved D. Written as DNA, the CDR3 is TGTGCCAGCAGTTACTCGAGTACGCAGGTTCGAAACGAGCAGTACTTC. It translates to CASSYSSTQVRNEQYF.